This TCR beta chain stems from a study of blood T cell repertoires in COVID-19. About the research overall: Spain, Italy and the United States supplied samples that represented acute and convalescent COVID-19.

The count of this clone is one. Repertoires were generated with immunoSEQ multiplex PCR, while TCRdb's copy carries only in-frame clones and drops some. The sample shows some 97,000 clones, 90% of them seen only once. J was trimmed by 5 bases and V by 3 bases; bases with no gene match: 3. CDR1 and CDR2 from the germline V gene are SGHRS and YFSETQ. The CDR3 spans 15 residues. This TCR derives from a man in his fifties or sixties with acute or convalescent COVID-19. Sample: peripheral blood. The chain joins TRBV5-1 to TRBJ1-6, with 9 nucleotides matching TRBD1. The DNA of the CDR3 is TGCGCCAGCAGCTCGTGGACAGGGGATAATTCACCCCTCCACTTT. It is translated as CASSSWTGDNSPLHF. The variable domain in full, with the rest retrieved from reference TRBV5-1 and TRBJ1-6, is KAGVTQTPRYLIKTRGQQVTLSCSPISGHRSVSWYQQTPGQGLQFLFEYFSETQRNKGNFPGRFSGRQFSNSRSEMNVSTLELGDSALYLCASSSWTGDNSPLHFGNGTRLTVT.